The 10 T cell receptor beta chains listed next were all sequenced from one sample in a study of cytomegalovirus exposure and HLA in healthy donors. TCRdb's copy holds only in-frame clones and misses some; the assay was immunoSEQ multiplex PCR. Among around 250,000 clones listed, 80% to 95% were seen once. Sequencing was performed on PBMCs. These receptors originate from a woman aged 25 to 39 in good health and CMV-seronegative.

This clone was counted between two and nine times. The V and J genes are TRBV28 and TRBJ2-3, with D tentatively TRBD2 (5 bases). Germline CDR1 reads MDHEN; CDR2 reads SYDVKM. The CDR3 totals 17 residues. V lost 2 bases and J lost 2, with 17 bases in between. In DNA form, the CDR3 reads TGTGCCAGCAGTTTAGGATTTCATCGGAGGTACACAGATACGCAGTATTTT. Translated: CASSLGFHRRYTDTQYF.

The genes are TRBV2 and TRBJ1-2, with D uncertain. Trimming cost V 5 bases and J 0 bases, with 10 bases left between them. The CDR3 sequence is 14 residues long. Germline V gives CDR1 SNHLY, CDR2 FYNNEI. The CDR3 reads CASSWVGANYGYTF. The CDR3 bases are TGTGCCAGCAGTTGGGTGGGAGCTAACTATGGCTACACCTTC.

The genes are TRBV5-1 and TRBJ1-1, with 7 positions matching TRBD1. Germline V gene data show CDR1 as SGHRS and CDR2 as YFSETQ. J was trimmed by 8 bases and V by 4 bases; bases with no gene match: 5. This CDR3 comprises 12 residues. CDR3 coding DNA: TGCGCCAGCAGCCCCGGGACAGAAGAAGCTTTCTTT. Its translation is CASSPGTEEAFF.

The chain combines TRBV7-2 with TRBJ1-2; D unresolved. Per germline, CDR1 SGHTA and CDR2 FQGNSA. The CDR3 is 12 amino acids. Deletions cut 1 base from V and 7 bases from J, with 7 bases between. The CDR3 reads CASSLGEAGYTF. The CDR3 nucleotides are TGTGCCAGCAGCTTAGGGGAGGCTGGCTACACCTTC.

This clone showed up just a few times. This chain uses TRBV11-2 with TRBJ2-2; 8 positions match TRBD1. Looked up from germline, CDR1 is SGHAT and CDR2 is FQNNGV. The CDR3 length is 15 residues. Trimming took 5 bases from V and 5 from J; bases not matched to a gene: 7. CDR3 in DNA: TGTGCCAGCAGCCCCGGGACAGGATTAACCGGGGAGCTGTTTTTT. Its protein product is CASSPGTGLTGELFF.

In this sample, this clone turned up many times. This CDR3 is CASSPSGEAYEQYF. The CDR3 nucleotides read TGTGCCAGCAGTCCGAGCGGGGAGGCCTACGAGCAGTACTTC. The chain recombines TRBV6-1 with TRBJ2-7; 7 bases map to TRBD2. The CDR3 is 14 residues long. Unmatched junction bases numbered 6, after V lost 5 bases and J lost 2 bases. Germline loops: CDR1 MNHNS, CDR2 SASEGT.

The table lists this clone with a few counts. The gene calls are TRBV29-1 and TRBJ2-5; D gene uncertain. The germline V and J ends were trimmed by 4 bases and 5 bases, with 11 bases remaining between them. CDR1 SQVTM and CDR2 ANQGSEA come from the germline V gene. This CDR3 has 12 residues. The CDR3 sequence is CSVGVVGETQYF. CDR3 bases: TGCAGCGTTGGGGTAGTTGGCGAGACCCAGTACTTC.

The rearrangement uses TRBV27 and TRBJ2-7; 9 bases match TRBD1. The V gene's germline CDR1 is MNHEY and CDR2 SMNVEV (reference sequence). The CDR3 totals 14 residues. Trimming took 6 bases from V and 2 from J; bases not matched to a gene: 5. CDR3 DNA sequence: TGTGCCAGCAGATTGGACAGGGGCACCTACGAGCAGTACTTC. Translation gives CASRLDRGTYEQYF.

J is TRBJ2-7 and V is TRBV10-3; D gene unclear. With 0 bases removed from V and 0 bases from J, the gap between germline ends came to 9 bases. Germline lookup yields CDR1 ENHRY and CDR2 SYGVKD. This CDR3 spans 15 amino acids. CDR3 nucleotide sequence: TGTGCCATCAGTGAGTCGAGAGAGAGCTCCTACGAGCAGTACTTC. Residues: CAISESRESSYEQYF.

The rearrangement links TRBV28 to TRBJ2-1, with 9 bases aligning to TRBD2. CDR3 length equals 15 residues. With V trimmed by 7 bases and J by 2 bases, 6 bases remained unmatched. Germline V lookup: CDR1 MDHEN, CDR2 SYDVKM. In DNA, the CDR3 is TGTGCCAGCACCCTGACTAGCGGCCCCTACAATGAGCAGTTCTTC. Translated: CASTLTSGPYNEQFF.